Below, 15 T cell receptor beta chains from the same sample are listed, as sequenced in a study of shared clonotypes between healthy human individuals. TCRdb's table, derived via immunoSEQ multiplex PCR, lists solely in-frame clones and lacks some. There are around 350,000 clones in the sample; more than 60% occur only once, and 10% lies in the top ten. The material sequenced was memory CD4+ T cells sorted from blood. The subset denotes: CD45RA-negative fraction. The receptors shown here come from a young man in good health.

This clone showed up just once. The chain links TRBV28 to TRBJ2-1; 10 bases map to TRBD2. The CDR3 covers 15 residues. V dropped 5 bases and J dropped 6; count of bases not matched to a gene: 7. Germline lookup yields CDR1 MDHEN and CDR2 SYDVKM. The CDR3 sequence is CASSTTSGTGNEQFF. The CDR3 DNA is TGTGCCAGCAGTACCACTAGCGGGACGGGCAATGAGCAGTTCTTC.

Worth noting for this clone: The sample holds other DNA sequences that translate to the same CDR3. In DNA form, the CDR3 reads TGTGCCAGCAGACCCGGACAGGCGAACACCGGGGAGCTGTTTTTT. This encodes CASRPGQANTGELFF. The chain links TRBV7-9 to TRBJ2-2, with TRBD1 matching over 7 bases. This CDR3 is 15 amino acids long. From germline, CDR1 is SEHNR and CDR2 FQNEAQ (reference sequence). With V trimmed by 6 bases and J by 0 bases, 4 bases remained unmatched.

Notes on this clone: An end of the junction differs from the germline gene, which may be a read error. This chain joins TRBV18 and TRBJ2-5; no firm D call. This CDR3 region has 16 residues. Germline V gene sequence: CDR1 KGHSH, CDR2 LQKENI. CDR3 protein: CASSPLREGSVETQYF. The CDR3 DNA reads as TGTGCCAGCTCCCCACTAAGAGAAGGGTCGGTGGAGACCCAGTACTTC.

The rearrangement joins TRBV28 to TRBJ2-5; tentatively, D is TRBD2 (5 bases). The CDR3 has 15 residues. CDR1 and CDR2 (germline): MDHEN, SYDVKM. V gave up 4 bases and J gave up 5 bases, with 17 bases separating them. In DNA, the CDR3 is TGTGCCAGCAGTTCATACTCGGGATTCGGGGAGACCCAGTACTTC. Translation gives CASSSYSGFGETQYF.

The chain couples TRBV27 to TRBJ2-2, with TRBD1 as a possible D gene (6 bases). The CDR3 has 16 residues. The germline V and J ends were trimmed by 8 bases and 3 bases, with 19 bases remaining between them. Per germline, CDR1 MNHEY and CDR2 SMNVEV (reference sequence). CDR3 loop: CASATAAGVHTGELFF. The CDR3 nucleotides read TGTGCCAGCGCTACCGCCGCAGGGGTCCACACCGGGGAGCTGTTTTTT.

J is TRBJ2-3 and V is TRBV4-3; tentatively, D is TRBD1 or TRBD2 (5 bases each). The CDR3 consists of 15 residues. CDR1 and CDR2 from the germline V gene are LGHNA and YSLEER. Trimming removed 2 bases from V and 3 bases from J, with 12 bases in between. CDR3: CASSQTGGDTDTQYF. The CDR3 region has the DNA TGCGCCAGCAGCCAAACAGGAGGAGATACAGATACGCAGTATTTT.

The V call is TRBV15, the J call TRBJ2-7; TRBD1 matches at 7 bases. V was clipped by 4 bases and J by 0 bases; unmatched bases: 3. The CDR3 spans 14 residues. CDR1 is LNHNV and CDR2 is YYDKDF in the germline V gene (reference sequence). The CDR3 DNA is TGTGCCACCAGCACAGGGGGTTCCTCCTACGAGCAGTACTTC. Translating gives CATSTGGSSYEQYF.

In this sample, this clone turned up a few times. The rearrangement uses TRBV5-1 and TRBJ2-7; D is possibly TRBD1 or TRBD2 (5 bases each). V was cut by 4 bases and J by 1 base, with 15 bases left in between. This CDR3 comprises 15 residues. Germline V CDR1 and CDR2: SGHRS, YFSETQ. CDR3 nucleotides: TGCGCCAGCAGCCCTCTGGGGGTGAGGTCCTACGAGCAGTACTTC. This gives the protein CASSPLGVRSYEQYF.

This chain connects TRBV7-8 to TRBJ1-1; the D is unclear. Trimming took 6 bases from V and 0 from J, leaving 17 bases between them. CDR1 SGHVS and CDR2 FQNEAQ come from the germline V gene. The CDR3 is 16 amino acids. For the CDR3, the DNA is TGTGCCAGCAGTTCCGGGTTAAAAGACTTGAACACTGAAGCTTTCTTT. Its translation: CASSSGLKDLNTEAFF. Based on the CDR3 plus reference TRBV7-8 and TRBJ1-1, the full variable domain is GAGVSQSPRYKVAKRGQDVALRCDPISGHVSLFWYQQALGQGPEFLTYFQNEAQLDKSGLPSDRFFAERPEGSVSTLKIQRTQQEDSAVYLCASSSGLKDLNTEAFFGQGTRLTVV.

As regards this clone: The sample contains more than one DNA sequence encoding this CDR3. The chain is built from TRBV5-4 and TRBJ1-1; D remains ambiguous. V was trimmed by 0 bases and J by 2 bases, leaving 8 bases between them. The CDR3 loop spans 14 amino acids. Germline CDR1 reads SGHNT; CDR2 reads YYREEE (reference sequence). The CDR3 sequence is CASSLAGGNTEAFF. As DNA, the CDR3 is TGTGCCAGCAGCTTGGCTGGAGGAAACACTGAAGCTTTCTTT.

The rearrangement joins TRBV7-9 to TRBJ2-5; 7 bases match TRBD2. The CDR3 length is 14 residues. Germline trimming cut 4 bases from V and 5 bases from J; bases unmatched to any gene: 7. Looked up from germline, CDR1 is SEHNR and CDR2 is FQNEAQ (reference sequence). The CDR3 is CASSSGGGWETQYF. In nucleotides, the CDR3 is TGTGCCAGCAGCTCGGGGGGAGGCTGGGAGACCCAGTACTTC.

The genes are TRBV5-5 and TRBJ2-2, with D perhaps TRBD1 (6 bases). V lost 8 bases and J 1 base, leaving 15 bases between the germline ends. The CDR3 has 15 amino acids. Looked up from germline, CDR1 is SGHKS and CDR2 is YYEKEE (reference sequence). CDR3 amino acids: CASARTARNTGELFF. CDR3 sequence (DNA): TGTGCCAGTGCCCGGACAGCCAGGAACACCGGGGAGCTGTTTTTT.

This clone appeared a few times. The V call is TRBV10-2, the J call TRBJ2-1; tentatively, D is TRBD2 (6 bases). The V and J ends lost 2 bases and 8 bases respectively, with 13 bases between them. Germline V lookup: CDR1 WSHSY, CDR2 SAAADI. This CDR3 comprises 14 residues. The CDR3 DNA reads as TGCGCCAGCAGTGAGATAGGACTAACCGATGAGCAGTTCTTC. Protein: CASSEIGLTDEQFF.

This clone came up many times. This chain uses TRBV6-6 with TRBJ1-1; D remains unclear. V lost 10 bases and J 3 bases, leaving 21 bases between the germline ends. This CDR3 region has 15 residues. Germline V lookup: CDR1 MNHNY, CDR2 SVGAGI (reference sequence). In DNA, the CDR3 is TGTGCCACGCTAACACAAGGGTTCGGGGACACTGAAGCTTTCTTT. Its translation is CATLTQGFGDTEAFF.

This clone showed up just a few times. The rearrangement uses TRBV11-1 and TRBJ2-3; D possibly uses TRBD1 or TRBD2 (5 bases each). The CDR3 runs to 17 residues. Germline lookup yields CDR1 SGHAT and CDR2 FQDESV (reference sequence). Trimming removed 4 bases from V and 5 bases from J, with 22 bases in between. CDR3: CASSSLGLGEIGDTQYF. CDR3 DNA: TGTGCCAGCAGCTCTCTCGGACTGGGGGAGATAGGAGATACGCAGTATTTT.